The sequence of this T cell receptor (beta chain) was determined in a study of blood T cell repertoires in COVID-19. Study at large: Acute and convalescent COVID-19 specimens originated in the United States, Italy and Spain. The analysed material was cDNA or gDNA that came from T cells, B-cell-depleted T cells, or PBMCs.

While infection was still active, Seattle patients were enrolled and then followed longitudinally. Here immunoSEQ multiplex PCR was the method, and the copy in TCRdb shows in-frame clones only, minus some. The data contain 170,000 or so clones, roughly 86% of them singletons. CDR1 is KGHSH, CDR2 LQKENI, per germline. V dropped 3 bases and J dropped 3; count of bases not matched to a gene: 10. CDR3 size: 17 residues. This sequence joins TRBV18 and TRBJ2-2, with TRBD2 identical over 7 bases. The material sequenced was peripheral blood. This TCR derives from a man aged 55 to 70 with COVID-19, enrolled during active disease. The CDR3 reads CASSPAGRAADTGELFF. CDR3 nucleotide sequence: TGTGCCAGCTCACCTGCGGGGAGGGCAGCGGACACCGGGGAGCTGTTTTTT.